These T cell receptor beta chains were read from a single sample in a study of blood T cell repertoires in COVID-19. The method was immunoSEQ multiplex PCR; TCRdb's version includes in-frame clones alone and lacks a portion of them. Of around 200,000 clones listed, 86% were seen once; the top ten hold around 21%. Sample: peripheral blood. These receptors were collected from a man aged 65 to 79 with active or convalescent COVID-19. The CDR3 runs from the conserved cysteine through the conserved F or W. Fields, in order: V gene, J gene, D gene, clone size, CDR3 DNA, CDR3 protein. A D gene is named only where the DNA matches it firmly. A row's size may be missing; if present it is once, few, many or a size class.

TRBV19,TRBJ2-3,TRBD2,NA,TGTGCCAGTAGGCGGACTAGCGGATCCACAGATACGCAGTATTTT,CASRRTSGSTDTQYF
TRBV4-1,TRBJ1-3,TRBD1,NA,TGCGCCAGCAGCCAAGATTGGGGGGACAGCACCATATATTTT,CASSQDWGDSTIYF
TRBV6-2/TRBV6-3,TRBJ2-1,TRBD2,NA,TGTGCCAGCAGTCGCCCCCGGACTAGCGCGAACAATGAGCAGTTCTTC,CASSRPRTSANNEQFF
TRBV11-2,TRBJ2-7,NA,NA,TGTGCCAGCAGCTTAGGCCGTGGGCTCAACGAGCAGTACTTC,CASSLGRGLNEQYF
TRBV19,TRBJ1-2,NA,few,TGTGCCAGTAGTATACGGTTCGGACAGTTCTATGGCTACACCTTC,CASSIRFGQFYGYTF
TRBV14,TRBJ2-5,TRBD2,NA,TGTGCCAGCAGCCAAGCGCGACTAGCGGGGGGGCGACGAGAGACCCAGTACTTC,CASSQARLAGGRRETQYF
TRBV25-1,TRBJ2-5,TRBD2,NA,TGTGCCAGCAGTGAATTAGGGGCTAGCGGGAGTGAGACCCAGTACTTC,CASSELGASGSETQYF
TRBV7-8,TRBJ1-4,TRBD1,NA,TGTGCCAGCAGTTACAGGGGCAACATTAATGAAAAACTGTTTTTT,CASSYRGNINEKLFF
TRBV7-6,TRBJ1-5,TRBD1,NA,TGTGCCAGCAGCTCAGGACAGGGGGAATATAGCAATCAGCCCCAGCATTTT,CASSSGQGEYSNQPQHF
TRBV5-1,TRBJ1-1,NA,NA,TGCGCCAGCAGCTTATCTGGGCTCTCTAGGGGCACTGAAGCTTTCTTT,CASSLSGLSRGTEAFF
TRBV18,TRBJ1-3,TRBD1,few,TGTGCCAGCTCACATGGACAGGGAGTGAACACCATATATTTT,CASSHGQGVNTIYF
TRBV5-1,TRBJ2-3,TRBD1,few,TGCGCCAGCAGCTTCGGGACAGCCTACACAGATACGCAGTATTTT,CASSFGTAYTDTQYF
TRBV28,TRBJ2-5,NA,few,TGTGCCAGCAGTTTAAGGCCCCCCCGCGGGACCCAGTACTTC,CASSLRPPRGTQYF
TRBV10-3,TRBJ1-5,NA,NA,TGTGCCATCAGCCTCAGGGGCGAGGAGCCCCAGCATTTT,CAISLRGEEPQHF
TRBV6-1,TRBJ2-2,NA,once,TGTGCCAGCAGTGCCGGTGGGTCACTGAGGAGCGGGGAGCTGTTTTTT,CASSAGGSLRSGELFF
TRBV6-2/TRBV6-3,TRBJ1-1,NA,NA,TGTGCCAGCAGTCAGGGGTTCACTGAAGCTTTCTTT,CASSQGFTEAFF
TRBV10-3,TRBJ2-3,NA,NA,TGTGCCATCAGTCAAGGGGGAGAACCAGATACGCAGTATTTT,CAISQGGEPDTQYF
TRBV14,TRBJ2-7,NA,many,TGTGCCAGCAGCCAAGAGCAGGGGGGATCCTACGAGCAGTACTTC,CASSQEQGGSYEQYF
TRBV7-6,TRBJ1-5,TRBD1,NA,TGTGCCAGCAGCCCCTGGGGACAGGGTAATCAGCCCCAGCATTTT,CASSPWGQGNQPQHF
TRBV24-1,TRBJ2-2,NA,few,TGTGCCACCAGTGAACAGGGTTCGGGCACCGGGGAGCTGTTTTTT,CATSEQGSGTGELFF
TRBV4-3,TRBJ2-3,NA,few,TGCGCCAGCAGCCAAGATATACTTACAGATACGCAGTATTTT,CASSQDILTDTQYF
TRBV9,TRBJ1-5,TRBD1,NA,TGTGCCAGCAGCGACGGGACAGGGTTCGGTCAGCCCCAGCATTTT,CASSDGTGFGQPQHF
TRBV2,TRBJ2-6,NA,few,TGTGCCAGCAGGAAGAGCTCTGGGGCCAACGTCCTGACTTTC,CASRKSSGANVLTF
TRBV5-1,TRBJ1-4,NA,NA,TGCGCCAGCAGCTTGAGGCAGGCGATTAATGAAAAACTGTTTTTT,CASSLRQAINEKLFF
TRBV6-1,TRBJ1-6,TRBD1,NA,TGTGCCAGCAGTGATCAGAGGGGGCGAATGTGGACCTATAATTCACCCCTCCACTTT,CASSDQRGRMWTYNSPLHF
TRBV7-2,TRBJ2-2,NA,NA,TGTGCCAGCTCCCAAAGGGCAGCGGTCACCACCGGGGAGCTGTTTTTT,CASSQRAAVTTGELFF
TRBV30,TRBJ1-2,NA,NA,TGTGCCTCCCCGGTCGGGAACTATGGCTACACCTTC,CASPVGNYGYTF
TRBV7-2,TRBJ2-7,NA,NA,TGTGCCAGCAGCTTACTAGGAGGCACCTACGAGCAGTACTTC,CASSLLGGTYEQYF
TRBV19,TRBJ1-5,NA,NA,TGTGCCAGTGGGGGGGGGAGCTCGGATCATCAGCCCCAGCATTTT,CASGGGSSDHQPQHF
TRBV6-5,TRBJ1-1,NA,few,TGTGCCAGCACTCTGGAGGGAGACACTGAAGCTTTCTTT,CASTLEGDTEAFF
TRBV6-5,TRBJ2-1,TRBD2,once,TGTGCCAGCGGTAGCGGGAGCCTTCACTACAATGAGCAGTTCTTC,CASGSGSLHYNEQFF
TRBV18,TRBJ2-6,NA,NA,TGTGCCAGCTCACCGCGGCTGTCGGTCCTCTCTGGGGCCAACGTCCTGACTTTC,CASSPRLSVLSGANVLTF
TRBV29-1,TRBJ2-1,TRBD2,NA,TGCAGCGTTGAAATTAGCGGGAGTAGGCGGCAGTTCTTC,CSVEISGSRRQFF
TRBV7-2,TRBJ2-7,TRBD1,NA,TGTGCCAGCAGCGCAATGACAGGGACGAGCGACGAGCAGTACTTC,CASSAMTGTSDEQYF
TRBV6-2/TRBV6-3,TRBJ1-4,TRBD1,once,TGTGCCAGCAGCCGACAGGGGGCGAATGAAAAACTGTTTTTT,CASSRQGANEKLFF
TRBV4-3,TRBJ2-3,TRBD2,few,TGCGCCAGCAGCCAAGATGCCCAGCGGGGGGGCGAGGGCACAGATACGCAGTATTTT,CASSQDAQRGGEGTDTQYF
TRBV30,TRBJ2-3,NA,NA,TGTGCCTGGGGGAATAGCGGTGGTACGCAGTATTTT,CAWGNSGGTQYF
TRBV18,TRBJ1-1,TRBD1,few,TGTGCCAGCTCACGCGGACAGGGGACGAACACTGAAGCTTTCTTT,CASSRGQGTNTEAFF
TRBV6-6,TRBJ1-6,NA,once,TGTGCCAGCAGTTATGTCGGGTATAATTCACCCCTCCACTTT,CASSYVGYNSPLHF
TRBV5-4,TRBJ2-2,NA,NA,TGTGCCAGCAGCGTTAGCCCCCTCGGGGGAGGCGGGGAGCTGTTTTTT,CASSVSPLGGGGELFF
TRBV6-6,TRBJ2-5,NA,once,TGTGCCAGCAGCAAGGGGGTGGGTTTCCAGGAGACCCAGTACTTC,CASSKGVGFQETQYF
TRBV18,TRBJ2-5,TRBD1,NA,TGTGCCAGCTCGTTCGGACAGGGAGAGACCCAGTACTTC,CASSFGQGETQYF
TRBV3-1/TRBV3-2,TRBJ2-5,TRBD1,NA,TGTGCCAGCAGCCACCTAACCCTACACCGGGACAGGAGGAGGCAAGAGACCCAGTACTTC,CASSHLTLHRDRRRQETQYF
TRBV14,TRBJ2-7,TRBD2,many,TGTGCCAGCAGCCAAGAAGGGACTAGCGGGTTCTCGAGAGAGCAGTACTTC,CASSQEGTSGFSREQYF
TRBV7-6,TRBJ2-7,NA,NA,TGTGCCAGCAGCTACGAGGCGGGTTACCCCTACGAGCAGTACTTC,CASSYEAGYPYEQYF
TRBV10-3,TRBJ2-7,TRBD2,NA,TGTGCCATCAGTGGACTAGCGGGAGGGGAGCAGTACTTC,CAISGLAGGEQYF
TRBV12-3/TRBV12-4,TRBJ1-1,NA,NA,TGTGCCAGCAGTTTTAGGGGATATGCTTTCTTT,CASSFRGYAFF
TRBV5-1,TRBJ2-7,TRBD1,once,TGCGCCAGCAGCCTGGGACAGGGCGAGCAGTACTTC,CASSLGQGEQYF
TRBV7-8,TRBJ2-2,TRBD2,NA,TGTGCCAGCAGCCGCACACGGACTAGCGGGAGAAGTAGTAGGACCGGGGAGCTGTTTTTT,CASSRTRTSGRSSRTGELFF
TRBV7-2,TRBJ2-7,TRBD2,NA,TGTGCCAGCAGCCCGCGCCACGGGGGGGCCAACGAGCAGTACTTC,CASSPRHGGANEQYF
TRBV3-1/TRBV3-2,TRBJ1-5,NA,NA,TGTGCCAGCAGCCTTGGGACATATCAGCCCCAGCATTTT,CASSLGTYQPQHF
TRBV7-2,TRBJ1-4,NA,NA,TGTGCCAGCAGCGATCAGGGAAGAGTACGCGAAAAACTGTTTTTT,CASSDQGRVREKLFF
TRBV29-1,TRBJ1-1,TRBD1,NA,TGCAGCGTCTCCTCAGGGGGTTGGACTGAAGCTTTCTTT,CSVSSGGWTEAFF
TRBV29-1,TRBJ1-3,TRBD1,NA,TGCAGCGTTGGGGCAGGGGGTGGAAACACCATATATTTT,CSVGAGGGNTIYF
TRBV24-1,TRBJ1-5,TRBD1,NA,TGTGCCACCAGTGATCCGGGACAGGGGGGAAATCAGCCCCAGCATTTT,CATSDPGQGGNQPQHF
TRBV28,TRBJ1-2,TRBD1,NA,TGTGCCAGCAGTTTATACGGCGTGGGACAGGGTGATGGCTACACCTTC,CASSLYGVGQGDGYTF
TRBV28,TRBJ1-3,TRBD1,NA,TGTGCCAGCAGTTCGGGACAGTTCCTTAGCTCTGGAAACACCATATATTTT,CASSSGQFLSSGNTIYF
TRBV5-1,TRBJ1-4,NA,NA,TGCGCCAGCAGCTTGGGCAGTAATGAAAAACTGTTTTTT,CASSLGSNEKLFF